Below are 19 T cell receptor beta chains sequenced from a single sample in a study of a mutant IDH1 vaccine in newly diagnosed glioma. Using immunoSEQ multiplex PCR, the repertoire was profiled, and TCRdb retains in-frame clones only, with some absent. Here the sample spans about 88,000 clones, roughly 87% being singletons. The time point: baseline, week 1 (first vaccination visit). The treatment is: pre-vaccination baseline after standard-of-care therapy. Sequenced material: PBMCs, taken from a glioma patient treated with radiotherapy, temozolomide or both. The receptors were gathered from a middle-aged man with glioma. Some clones in this sample may be carry-over from other donors' samples.

The chain has TRBV5-4 and TRBJ1-2; TRBD1 aligns across 8 bases. The CDR3 sequence is 15 residues long. Germline trimming cut 4 bases from V and 0 bases from J; bases unmatched to any gene: 5. Per the germline V gene, CDR1 is SGHNT and CDR2 is YYREEE (reference sequence). The DNA for the CDR3 is TGTGCCAGCAGCCGCGGGACAGGAGCTAACTATGGCTACACCTTC. It codes for CASSRGTGANYGYTF. The complete variable domain, with remaining parts taken from reference TRBV5-4 and TRBJ1-2, reads ETGVTQSPTHLIKTRGQQVTLRCSSQSGHNTVSWYQQALGQGPQFIFQYYREEENGRGNFPPRFSGLQFPNYSSELNVNALELDDSALYLCASSRGTGANYGYTFGSGTRLTVV.

The CDR3: CASRSGTSYEQYF. CDR3 sequence (DNA): TGTGCCAGCAGGTCAGGTACATCCTACGAGCAGTACTTC. The J gene is TRBJ2-7, the V gene TRBV7-8; D unclear. Germline CDR1 reads SGHVS; CDR2 reads FQNEAQ. The CDR3 has 13 amino acids. V was cut by 6 bases and J by 1 base, with 10 bases left in between.

The rearrangement joins TRBV30 to TRBJ1-1; D is ambiguous. The V gene's germline CDR1 is GTSNPN and CDR2 SVGIG (reference sequence). Trimming left V 0 bases short and J 1 base short, with 6 bases between. The CDR3 sequence is 13 residues long. In DNA, the CDR3 is TGTGCCTGGAGTGTAATAGGGAACACTGAAGCTTTCTTT. Translating it yields CAWSVIGNTEAFF.

This rearrangement joins TRBV18 to TRBJ2-5; 7 bases are a match to TRBD2. The CDR3 consists of 12 residues. Germline assignment: CDR1 KGHSH and CDR2 LQKENI. The V segment lost 3 bases and the J segment 5 bases; nucleotides outside the gene matches: 0. The CDR3: CASSPGGETQYF. Written as DNA, the CDR3 is TGTGCCAGCTCACCGGGAGGGGAGACCCAGTACTTC.

The rearrangement joins TRBV5-1 to TRBJ1-1; no definite D call. V was shortened by 5 bases and J by 2 bases, with 13 bases between the two germline ends. The germline CDR1 and CDR2 sequences are SGHRS and YFSETQ. The CDR3 sequence is 14 residues long. DNA of the CDR3: TGCGCCAGCAGGTCAGACGACGGTAACACTGAAGCTTTCTTT. Its translation is CASRSDDGNTEAFF.

This clone was recorded only once. V gene TRBV6-5 combines with J gene TRBJ1-2; a weak D match, TRBD1 (5 bases). The CDR3 totals 13 residues. Per germline, CDR1 MNHEY and CDR2 SVGAGI. V was trimmed by 5 bases and J by 2 bases, leaving 9 bases between them. The CDR3, as DNA: TGTGCCAGCAGTGCTGACAGAAACTATGGCTACACCTTC. Translated, it gives CASSADRNYGYTF.

V gene TRBV5-1 combines with J gene TRBJ2-7; D unclear. CDR3 length: 13 residues. Trimming removed 0 bases from V and 4 bases from J, with 8 bases in between. CDR1 SGHRS and CDR2 YFSETQ come from the germline V gene. As DNA, the CDR3 is TGCGCCAGCAGCTTGGCCGCTGGGTACGAGCAGTACTTC. This encodes CASSLAAGYEQYF.

The chain couples TRBV7-9 to TRBJ2-4; 10 nucleotides match TRBD1. This CDR3 is 16 amino acids long. Germline-derived CDR1 and CDR2 are SEHNR and FQNEAQ (reference sequence). Trimming removed 5 bases from V and 3 bases from J; junction bases left unmatched: 7. This chain's CDR3 is CASSHYGTGDKNIQYF. The CDR3 coding sequence is TGTGCCAGCAGCCATTATGGGACAGGGGACAAAAACATTCAGTACTTC.

The J gene is TRBJ1-1, the V gene TRBV6-5; D is unresolved. The CDR3 totals 11 residues. Germline V gene sequence: CDR1 MNHEY, CDR2 SVGAGI. V was cut by 7 bases and J by 10 bases, with 13 bases left in between. CDR3 in amino acids: CASNGPSAAFF. CDR3 DNA sequence: TGTGCCAGCAATGGCCCGAGCGCAGCTTTCTTT.

The CDR3 DNA reads as TGTGCCAGCAGTCGTGGGAACACTGAAGCTTTCTTT. Protein product: CASSRGNTEAFF. This rearrangement joins TRBV6-1 to TRBJ1-1, with D uncertain. Germline V gene lookup returns CDR1 MNHNS and CDR2 SASEGT. The CDR3 has 12 amino acids. Trimming stripped 5 bases from V and 1 base from J, with 5 bases between.

The rearrangement links TRBV7-6 to TRBJ2-7, with 8 nucleotides matching TRBD2. The V and J ends lost 5 bases and 3 bases, in that order; junction bases with no gene match: 18. The CDR3 extends over 18 amino acids. The V gene's germline CDR1 is SGHVS and CDR2 FNYEAQ. CDR3 nucleotide sequence: TGTGCCAGCAGCGTAGACCTCAGGCGGGGGGCCCCCTTCTACGAGCAGTACTTC. Translation gives CASSVDLRRGAPFYEQYF.

The chain recombines TRBV12-5 with TRBJ2-2; 9 bases fit TRBD1. The CDR3 loop spans 18 amino acids. CDR1 and CDR2 (germline): LGHNT, FRNRAP. The V segment lost 0 bases and the J segment 3 bases; nucleotides outside the gene matches: 8. The CDR3 here is CASGLVRGTGLDTGELFF. As DNA, the CDR3 is TGTGCTAGTGGTTTGGTACGGGGGACAGGGTTGGACACCGGGGAGCTGTTTTTT.

The chain links TRBV5-1 to TRBJ2-2; 9 bases agree with TRBD1. V lost 4 bases and J lost 5; bases outside the gene matches: 3. The CDR3 totals 14 residues. Per the germline V gene, CDR1 is SGHRS and CDR2 is YFSETQ. As DNA, the CDR3 is TGCGCCAGCAGCGAAGGGACAGGGACCGGGGAGCTGTTTTTT. Translation gives CASSEGTGTGELFF.

The chain combines TRBV9 with TRBJ2-2; 8 nucleotides align to TRBD1. This CDR3 comprises 15 residues. CDR1 SGDLS and CDR2 YYNGEE come from the germline V gene. The ends lost 0 bases at V and 5 bases at J; junction bases unmatched: 3. The CDR3 region is CASSVARQGTGELFF. The CDR3 DNA reads as TGTGCCAGCAGCGTAGCCCGACAGGGGACCGGGGAGCTGTTTTTT.

The chain recombines TRBV7-8 with TRBJ1-5, with 9 nucleotides matching TRBD1. V gave up 1 base and J gave up 1 base; unmatched junction bases: 5. Per the germline V gene, CDR1 is SGHVS and CDR2 is FQNEAQ. The CDR3 totals 17 residues. This CDR3 is CASSLVWTGVSNQPQHF. CDR3 DNA sequence: TGTGCCAGCAGCTTAGTTTGGACAGGGGTGAGCAATCAGCCCCAGCATTTT.

The J gene is TRBJ1-6, the V gene TRBV6-5; no clear D gene. The germline gives CDR1 MNHEY, CDR2 SVGAGI. Trimming removed 0 bases at V and 8 bases at J, with 14 bases between. The CDR3 spans 16 residues. CDR3 sequence: CASSYSMLPPDSPLHF. The CDR3 DNA reads as TGTGCCAGCAGTTACTCGATGTTACCCCCAGATTCACCCCTCCACTTT.

This chain links TRBV6-5 with TRBJ1-1; D is possibly TRBD1 (6 bases). The CDR3 is 14 amino acids. Deletions cut 6 bases from V and 7 bases from J, with 18 bases between. Germline loops: CDR1 MNHEY, CDR2 SVGAGI. The CDR3 sequence is CASSVQGAFGEAFF. CDR3 bases: TGTGCCAGCAGCGTACAGGGTGCGTTCGGTGAAGCTTTCTTT.

This chain connects TRBV5-1 to TRBJ1-1; no definite D call. Deletions cut 0 bases from V and 0 bases from J, with 6 bases between. CDR3 length: 14 amino acids. Germline loops: CDR1 SGHRS, CDR2 YFSETQ. The CDR3 is CASSLGPMNTEAFF. The CDR3 DNA reads TGCGCCAGCAGCTTGGGACCAATGAACACTGAAGCTTTCTTT.

This chain links TRBV10-3 with TRBJ1-1, with TRBD1 as a possible D gene (5 bases). Germline CDR1 is ENHRY and CDR2 is SYGVKD. This CDR3 region has 14 residues. The V end lost 6 bases, the J end lost 4 bases, and 15 bases lay between the germline ends. The CDR3, as DNA: TGTGCCATCAGATCCGGGACGGGACTCACTGAAGCTTTCTTT. It translates to CAIRSGTGLTEAFF.